The 9 T cell receptor beta chains below all came from one sample that was sequenced in a study of response to subunit inactivated influenza vaccine. TCRdb independently ran MiXCR on the RT-PCR reads; one entry per CDR3 protein. The sample carries some 520,000 distinct CDR3 sequences, 15% to 20% recorded once. The sequences come from CD4+ T cells sorted from PBMCs, collected around 25 months after vaccination. The receptor set was obtained from a man aged 50-75 years who received an inactivated influenza vaccine.

This rearrangement joins TRBV3-1 to TRBJ2-7; 10 bases are shared with TRBD1. The CDR3 loop spans 15 amino acids. Losses at the gene ends were 5 bases for V and 3 bases for J; bases not matched to a gene: 7. Germline values: CDR1 LGHDT, CDR2 YNNKEL (reference sequence). CDR3 DNA: TGTGCCAGCAGCTCCCGGACAGGGGGTCACTACGAGCAGTACTTC. It translates to CASSSRTGGHYEQYF.

This clonotype was seen ten or more times. The rearrangement links TRBV24-1 to TRBJ2-3, with TRBD2 matching over 12 bases. There are 16 residues in the CDR3. Germline CDR1 KGHDR, CDR2 SFDVKD. J was trimmed by 3 bases and V by 2 bases; bases with no gene match: 2. The CDR3 nucleotides are TGTGCCACCAGTGATTCACTAGCGGGAGGTACAGATACGCAGTATTTT. This translates into CATSDSLAGGTDTQYF.

The sample holds a few counts of this clonotype. The chain joins TRBV10-3 to TRBJ2-6, with 9 bases matching TRBD1. Trimming removed 8 bases from V and 0 bases from J; junction bases left unmatched: 11. This CDR3 spans 18 amino acids. In germline, CDR1 is ENHRY, CDR2 SYGVKD. CDR3 region: CAIYSPGTGHSGANVLTF. DNA for the CDR3: TGTGCCATCTATTCCCCAGGGACAGGGCACTCTGGGGCCAACGTCCTGACTTTC.

This chain connects TRBV5-1 to TRBJ2-3; D is ambiguous. This CDR3 contains 15 residues. Per the germline V gene, CDR1 is SGHRS and CDR2 is YFSETQ. V lost 2 bases, J lost 4 bases, and 14 bases lay in between. CDR3 in amino acids: CASSFTGPGADTQYF. CDR3 nucleotides: TGCGCCAGCAGCTTTACCGGACCGGGCGCAGATACGCAGTATTTT. Based on the CDR3 plus reference TRBV5-1 and TRBJ2-3, the full variable domain is KAGVTQTPRYLIKTRGQQVTLSCSPISGHRSVSWYQQTPGQGLQFLFEYFSETQRNKGNFPGRFSGRQFSNSRSEMNVSTLELGDSALYLCASSFTGPGADTQYFGPGTRLTVL.

Only a few counts were recorded for this clonotype. The chain is built from TRBV20-1 and TRBJ2-1, with D tentatively TRBD2 (6 bases). The ends were cut back, 0 bases at V and 0 bases at J, with 12 bases in the middle. Per germline, CDR1 DFQATT and CDR2 SNEGSKA (reference sequence). This CDR3 has 16 residues. CDR3 loop: CSARDPGTHSYNEQFF. CDR3 DNA: TGCAGTGCTAGAGATCCCGGGACTCACTCCTACAATGAGCAGTTCTTC.

To note about this clonotype: This is likely a read error, given that the CDR3 carries no conserved phenylalanine or tryptophan at its end. This chain uses TRBV15 with TRBJ2-7; possible D gene TRBD2, 5 bases. The CDR3 spans 15 residues. CDR1 is LNHNV, CDR2 YYDKDF, per germline (reference sequence). V dropped 5 bases and J dropped 4 bases, with 18 bases sitting between them. The CDR3 spells CATSPSFGPGYEQYS. For the CDR3, the DNA is TGTGCCACCAGCCCCTCCTTTGGCCCGGGGTACGAGCAGTACTCC.

The table lists this clonotype with a few counts. V gene TRBV6-1 combines with J gene TRBJ2-5; 7 positions agree with TRBD1. CDR3 length: 14 residues. V dropped 6 bases and J dropped 4; count of bases not matched to a gene: 8. CDR1 MNHNS and CDR2 SASEGT come from the germline V gene. CDR3 protein: CASSRLGQLETQYF. In DNA, the CDR3 is TGTGCCAGCAGCCGCCTGGGACAGCTAGAGACCCAGTACTTC.

The rearrangement uses TRBV10-3 and TRBJ1-2, with D perhaps TRBD1 (6 bases). CDR3 length: 14 amino acids. With 6 bases removed from V and 8 bases from J, the gap between germline ends came to 19 bases. In germline, CDR1 is ENHRY, CDR2 SYGVKD. The CDR3: CAIRDSTGGYGYTF. In DNA form, the CDR3 reads TGTGCCATCAGGGACTCGACAGGAGGGTACGGCTACACCTTC.

Only a few counts were recorded for this clonotype. The chain joins TRBV18 to TRBJ2-7; TRBD1 aligns across 10 bases. CDR1 KGHSH and CDR2 LQKENI come from the germline V gene. V shed 2 bases and J 7 bases; nucleotides not matched to a gene: 5. This CDR3 has 14 amino acids. This CDR3 reads CASSPGTGVREQYF. CDR3 bases: TGTGCCAGCTCACCAGGGACAGGGGTAAGGGAGCAGTACTTC.